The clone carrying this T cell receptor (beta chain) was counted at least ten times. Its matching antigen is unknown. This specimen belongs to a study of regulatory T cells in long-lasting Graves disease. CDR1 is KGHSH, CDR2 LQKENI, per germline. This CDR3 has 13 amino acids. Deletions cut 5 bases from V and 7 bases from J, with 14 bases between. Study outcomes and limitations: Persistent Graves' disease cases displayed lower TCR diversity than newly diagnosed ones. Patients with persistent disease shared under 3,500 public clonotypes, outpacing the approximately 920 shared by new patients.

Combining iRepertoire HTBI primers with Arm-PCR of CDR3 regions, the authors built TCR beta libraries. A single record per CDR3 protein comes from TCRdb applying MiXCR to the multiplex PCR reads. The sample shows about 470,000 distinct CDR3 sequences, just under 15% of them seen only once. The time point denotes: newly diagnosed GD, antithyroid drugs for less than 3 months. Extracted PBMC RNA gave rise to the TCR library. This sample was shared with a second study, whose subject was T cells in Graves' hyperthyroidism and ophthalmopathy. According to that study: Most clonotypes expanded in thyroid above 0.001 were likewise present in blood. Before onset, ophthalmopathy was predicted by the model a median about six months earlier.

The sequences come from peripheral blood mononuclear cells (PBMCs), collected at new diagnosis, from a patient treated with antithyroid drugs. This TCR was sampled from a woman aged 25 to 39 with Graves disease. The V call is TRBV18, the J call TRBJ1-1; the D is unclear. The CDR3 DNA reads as TGTGCCAGCTCATCCGAATTCCTAGTTGAAGCTTTCTTT. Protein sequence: CASSSEFLVEAFF.